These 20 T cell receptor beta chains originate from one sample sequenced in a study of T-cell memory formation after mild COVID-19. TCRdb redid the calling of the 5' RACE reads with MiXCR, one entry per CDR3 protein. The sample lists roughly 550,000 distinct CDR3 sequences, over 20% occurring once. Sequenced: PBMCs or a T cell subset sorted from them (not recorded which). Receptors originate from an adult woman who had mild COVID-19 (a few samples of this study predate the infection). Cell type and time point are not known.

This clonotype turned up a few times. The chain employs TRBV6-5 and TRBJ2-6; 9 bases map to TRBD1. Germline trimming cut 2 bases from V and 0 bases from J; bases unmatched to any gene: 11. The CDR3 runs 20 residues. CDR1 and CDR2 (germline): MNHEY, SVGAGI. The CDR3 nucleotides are TGTGCCAGCAGTTACACCCTTTGGGACAGGGACTACTCTGGGGCCAACGTCCTGACTTTC. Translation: CASSYTLWDRDYSGANVLTF.

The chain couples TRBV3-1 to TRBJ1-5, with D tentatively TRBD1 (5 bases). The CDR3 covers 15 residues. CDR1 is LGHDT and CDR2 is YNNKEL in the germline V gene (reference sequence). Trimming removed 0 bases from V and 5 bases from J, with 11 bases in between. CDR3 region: CASSQDWGKDQPQHF. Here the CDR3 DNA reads TGTGCCAGCAGCCAAGATTGGGGGAAAGATCAGCCCCAGCATTTT.

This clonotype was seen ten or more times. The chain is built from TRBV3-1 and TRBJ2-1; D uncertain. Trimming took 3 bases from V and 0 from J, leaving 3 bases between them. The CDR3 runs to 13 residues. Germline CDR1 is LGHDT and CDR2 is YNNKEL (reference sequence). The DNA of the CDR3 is TGTGCCAGCAGCCAGGGCTCCTACAATGAGCAGTTCTTC. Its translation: CASSQGSYNEQFF.

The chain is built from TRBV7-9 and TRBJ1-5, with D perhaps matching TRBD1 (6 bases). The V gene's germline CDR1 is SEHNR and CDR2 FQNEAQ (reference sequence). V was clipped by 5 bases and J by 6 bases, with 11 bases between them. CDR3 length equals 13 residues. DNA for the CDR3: TGTGCCAGCAGCGGCCAGGGGCTTCAGCCCCAGCATTTT. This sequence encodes CASSGQGLQPQHF.

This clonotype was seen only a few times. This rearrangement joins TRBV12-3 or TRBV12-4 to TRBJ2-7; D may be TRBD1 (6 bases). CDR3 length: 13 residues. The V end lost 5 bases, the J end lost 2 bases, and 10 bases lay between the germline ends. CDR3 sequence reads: CASSIQGPYEQYF. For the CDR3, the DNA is TGTGCCAGCAGTATACAGGGTCCCTACGAGCAGTACTTC.

CDR3 residues: CASSSKSGGGEQFF. CDR3 DNA sequence: TGTGCCAGCAGTTCGAAGTCAGGGGGCGGTGAGCAGTTCTTC. The chain combines TRBV5-4 with TRBJ2-1, with TRBD1 matching over 8 bases. The CDR3 length is 14 residues. Trimming cost V 5 bases and J 9 bases; bases outside gene matches: 10. CDR1 and CDR2 (germline): SGHNT, YYREEE (reference sequence). The whole variable domain, remainder taken from reference TRBV5-4 and TRBJ2-1, is ETGVTQSPTHLIKTRGQQVTLRCSSQSGHNTVSWYQQALGQGPQFIFQYYREEENGRGNFPPRFSGLQFPNYSSELNVNALELDDSALYLCASSSKSGGGEQFFGPGTRLTVL.

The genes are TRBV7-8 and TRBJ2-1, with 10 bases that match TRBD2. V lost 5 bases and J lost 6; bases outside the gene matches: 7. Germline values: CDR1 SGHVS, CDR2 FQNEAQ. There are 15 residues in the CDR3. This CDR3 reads CASSPPGTSVNEQFF. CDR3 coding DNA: TGTGCCAGCAGCCCTCCCGGGACTAGCGTCAATGAGCAGTTCTTC.

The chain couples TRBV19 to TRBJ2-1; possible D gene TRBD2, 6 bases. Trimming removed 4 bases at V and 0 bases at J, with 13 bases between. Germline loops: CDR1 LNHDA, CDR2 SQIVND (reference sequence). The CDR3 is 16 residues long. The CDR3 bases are TGTGCCAGTAGTAAGGACGGGGGTAGCTCCTACAATGAGCAGTTCTTC. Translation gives CASSKDGGSSYNEQFF.

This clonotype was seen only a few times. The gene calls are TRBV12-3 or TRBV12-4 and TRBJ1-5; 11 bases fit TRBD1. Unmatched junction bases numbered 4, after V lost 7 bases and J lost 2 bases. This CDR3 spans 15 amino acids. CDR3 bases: TGTGCCAGCACCCTGGGACAGGGGGGCAATCAGCCCCAGCATTTT. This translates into CASTLGQGGNQPQHF.

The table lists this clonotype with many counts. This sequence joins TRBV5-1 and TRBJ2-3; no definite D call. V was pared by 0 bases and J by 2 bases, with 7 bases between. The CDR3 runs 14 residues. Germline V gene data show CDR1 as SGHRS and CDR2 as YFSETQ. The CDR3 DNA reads TGCGCCAGCAGCTTGGATCTGAACACAGATACGCAGTATTTT. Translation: CASSLDLNTDTQYF.

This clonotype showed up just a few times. CDR3 coding DNA: TGCGCCAGCAGCTTGGCTCTAGTGGGCCCAGAGACCCAGTACTTC. It translates to CASSLALVGPETQYF. This sequence joins TRBV5-1 and TRBJ2-5; D remains unclear. The CDR3 extends over 15 amino acids. Germline values: CDR1 SGHRS, CDR2 YFSETQ. Trimming stripped 0 bases from V and 4 bases from J, with 13 bases between.

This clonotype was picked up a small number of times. For the CDR3, the DNA is TGCAGCGGAGATTACGGGGACTATGGCTACACCTTC. Amino acids: CSGDYGDYGYTF. The gene calls are TRBV29-1 and TRBJ1-2; D is unresolved. V shed 7 bases and J shed 3 bases, with 12 bases lying between them. Germline values: CDR1 SQVTM, CDR2 ANQGSEA. This CDR3 spans 12 amino acids.

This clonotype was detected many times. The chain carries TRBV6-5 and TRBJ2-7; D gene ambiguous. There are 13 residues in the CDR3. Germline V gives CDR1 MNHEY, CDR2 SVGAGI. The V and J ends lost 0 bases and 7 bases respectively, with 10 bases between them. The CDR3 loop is CASSYSGIGEQYF. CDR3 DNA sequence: TGTGCCAGCAGTTACTCAGGGATTGGGGAGCAGTACTTC.

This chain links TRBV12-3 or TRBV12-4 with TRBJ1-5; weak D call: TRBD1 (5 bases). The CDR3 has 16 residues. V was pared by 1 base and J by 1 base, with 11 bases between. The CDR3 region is CASSLEDTRSNQPQHF. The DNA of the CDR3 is TGTGCCAGCAGTTTAGAGGACACGAGGAGCAATCAGCCCCAGCATTTT.

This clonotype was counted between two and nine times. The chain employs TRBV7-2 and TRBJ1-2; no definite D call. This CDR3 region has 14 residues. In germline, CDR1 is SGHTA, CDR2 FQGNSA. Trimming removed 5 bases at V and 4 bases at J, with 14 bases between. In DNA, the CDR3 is TGTGCCAGCAGCCCTCCCCCGGGTCTCTATGGCTACACCTTC. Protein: CASSPPPGLYGYTF.

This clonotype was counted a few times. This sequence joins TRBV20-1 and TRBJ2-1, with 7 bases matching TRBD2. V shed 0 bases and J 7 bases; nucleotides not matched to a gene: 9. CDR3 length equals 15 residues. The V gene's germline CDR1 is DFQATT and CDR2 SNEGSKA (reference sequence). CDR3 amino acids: CSARDPGGGLNEQFF. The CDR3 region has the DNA TGCAGTGCTAGAGATCCCGGGGGAGGGCTAAATGAGCAGTTCTTC.

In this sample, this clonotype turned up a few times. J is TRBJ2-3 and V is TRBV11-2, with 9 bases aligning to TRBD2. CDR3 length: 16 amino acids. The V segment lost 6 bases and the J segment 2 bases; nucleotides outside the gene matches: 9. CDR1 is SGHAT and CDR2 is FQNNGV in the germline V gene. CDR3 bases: TGTGCCAGCAGATCCATAGCGGGGGCCCACACAGATACGCAGTATTTT. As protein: CASRSIAGAHTDTQYF. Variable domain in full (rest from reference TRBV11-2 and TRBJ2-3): EAGVAQSPRYKIIEKRQSVAFWCNPISGHATLYWYQQILGQGPKLLIQFQNNGVVDDSQLPKDRFSAERLKGVDSTLKIQPAKLEDSAVYLCASRSIAGAHTDTQYFGPGTRLTVL.

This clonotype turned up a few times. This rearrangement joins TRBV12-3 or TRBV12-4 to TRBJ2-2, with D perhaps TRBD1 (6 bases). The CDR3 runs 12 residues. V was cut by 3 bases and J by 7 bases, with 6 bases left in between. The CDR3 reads CASSLTGGELFF. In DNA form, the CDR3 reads TGTGCCAGCAGTTTGACAGGCGGGGAGCTGTTTTTT.

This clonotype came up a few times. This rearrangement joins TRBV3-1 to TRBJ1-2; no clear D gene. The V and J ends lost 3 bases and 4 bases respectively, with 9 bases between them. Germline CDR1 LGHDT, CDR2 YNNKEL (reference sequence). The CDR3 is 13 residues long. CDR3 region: CASSQVESYGYTF. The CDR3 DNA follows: TGTGCCAGCAGCCAGGTGGAGTCCTATGGCTACACCTTC.

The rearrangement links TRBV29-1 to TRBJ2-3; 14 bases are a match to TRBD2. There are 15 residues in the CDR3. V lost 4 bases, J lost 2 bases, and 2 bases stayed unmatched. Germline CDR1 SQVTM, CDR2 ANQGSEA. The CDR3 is CSVGLAGGTTDTQYF. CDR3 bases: TGCAGCGTTGGACTAGCGGGGGGGACCACAGATACGCAGTATTTT.